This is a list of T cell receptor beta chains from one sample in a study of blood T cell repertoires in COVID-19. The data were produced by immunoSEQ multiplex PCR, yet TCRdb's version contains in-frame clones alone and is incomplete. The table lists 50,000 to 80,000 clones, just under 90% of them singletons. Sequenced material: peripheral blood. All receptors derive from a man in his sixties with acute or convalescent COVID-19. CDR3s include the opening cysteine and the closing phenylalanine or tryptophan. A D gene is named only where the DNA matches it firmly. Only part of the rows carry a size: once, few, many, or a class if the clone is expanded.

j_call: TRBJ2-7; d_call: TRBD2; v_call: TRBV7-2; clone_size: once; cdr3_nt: TGTGCCAGCAGCTTAGATTTAGTCGGGACTAAAGGGGCCGAGCAGTACTTC; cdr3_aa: CASSLDLVGTKGAEQYF
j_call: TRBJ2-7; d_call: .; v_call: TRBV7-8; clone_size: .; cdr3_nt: TGTGCCAGCAGCTCCGGGGCGGGGCAGATGACCGGGCAGTACTTC; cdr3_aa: CASSSGAGQMTGQYF
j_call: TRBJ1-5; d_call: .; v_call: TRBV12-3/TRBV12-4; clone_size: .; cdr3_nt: TGTGCCAGCAGTTTAGAGGGGGTGCAGCCCCAGCATTTT; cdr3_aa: CASSLEGVQPQHF
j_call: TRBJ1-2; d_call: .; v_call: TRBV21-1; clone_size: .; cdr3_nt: TGTGCCAGCAGCAAAAGTCCCCGGGGTTATGGCTACACCTTC; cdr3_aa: CASSKSPRGYGYTF
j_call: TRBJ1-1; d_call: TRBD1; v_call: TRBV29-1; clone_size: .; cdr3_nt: TGCAGCGTTGAAACAGGGGACACTGAAGCTTTCTTT; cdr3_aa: CSVETGDTEAFF
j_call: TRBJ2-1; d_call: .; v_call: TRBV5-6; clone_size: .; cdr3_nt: TGTGCCAGCAGCTTGGGGGCCCTCTCAGTCTACAATGAGCAGTTCTTC; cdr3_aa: CASSLGALSVYNEQFF
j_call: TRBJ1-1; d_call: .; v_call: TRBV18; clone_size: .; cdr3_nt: TGTGCCAGCTCACCACGGGAGGGGAGCGGACGGGAAGCTTTCTTT; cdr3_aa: CASSPREGSGREAFF
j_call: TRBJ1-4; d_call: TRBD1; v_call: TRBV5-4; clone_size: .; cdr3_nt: TGTGCCAGCAGTTTCAGGGGGACGCCTAATGAAAAACTGTTTTTT; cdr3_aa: CASSFRGTPNEKLFF
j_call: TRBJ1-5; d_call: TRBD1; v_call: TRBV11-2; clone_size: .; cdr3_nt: TGTGCCAGCAGCTCAGAGACAGGGGCGGGACAGCCCCAGCATTTT; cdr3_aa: CASSSETGAGQPQHF
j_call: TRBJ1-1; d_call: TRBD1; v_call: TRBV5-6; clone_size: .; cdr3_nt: TGTGCCAGCAGCTCGGACAGGGGAAATAATAAAGCTTTCTTT; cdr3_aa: CASSSDRGNNKAFF
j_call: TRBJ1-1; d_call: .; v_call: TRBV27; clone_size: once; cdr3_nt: TGTGCCAGCAGTGTAGACAGGATCTCCACTGAAGCTTTCTTT; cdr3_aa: CASSVDRISTEAFF
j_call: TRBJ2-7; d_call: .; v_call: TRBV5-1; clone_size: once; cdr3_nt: TGCGCCAGCAGCTTGGGACAAGCTAACTCCTACGAGCAGTACTTC; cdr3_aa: CASSLGQANSYEQYF
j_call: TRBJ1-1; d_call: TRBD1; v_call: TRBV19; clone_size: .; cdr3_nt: TGTGCCAGTAGTACCCCCTCGACAGGGGCGCCTGACGCTTTCTTT; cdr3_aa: CASSTPSTGAPDAFF
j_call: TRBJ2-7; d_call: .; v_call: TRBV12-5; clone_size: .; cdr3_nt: TGTGCTAGTGGCCCTGACAGGAGGAACGAGCAGTACTTC; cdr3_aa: CASGPDRRNEQYF
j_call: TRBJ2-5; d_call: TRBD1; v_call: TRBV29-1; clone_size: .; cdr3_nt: TGCAGCGGAGGGGGACAGGGGCGAGAGACCCAGTACTTC; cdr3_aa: CSGGGQGRETQYF
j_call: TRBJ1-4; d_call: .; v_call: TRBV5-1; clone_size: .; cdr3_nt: TGCGCCAGCAGCTCCTACAGGGCGCGAGGTGAAAAACTGTTTTTT; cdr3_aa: CASSSYRARGEKLFF
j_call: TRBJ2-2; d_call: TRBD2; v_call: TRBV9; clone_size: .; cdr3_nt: TGTGCCAGCAGCGTAGCTGATAGCGGGGGGTGGTACACCGGGGAGCTGTTTTTT; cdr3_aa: CASSVADSGGWYTGELFF
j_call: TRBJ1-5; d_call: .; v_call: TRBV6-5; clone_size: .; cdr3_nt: TGTGCCAGCAGTTACTCTGGAGTGAGCAATCAGCCCCAGCATTTT; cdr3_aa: CASSYSGVSNQPQHF
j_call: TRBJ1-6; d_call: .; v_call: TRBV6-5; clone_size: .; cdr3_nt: TGTGCCAGCAGTTACTCGGGGGAGGGGAATTCACCCCTCCACTTT; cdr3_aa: CASSYSGEGNSPLHF
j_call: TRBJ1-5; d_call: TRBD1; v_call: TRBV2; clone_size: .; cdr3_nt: TGTGCCAGCAGTGGGCAGGCAGGGGGCTATCAGCCCCAGCATTTT; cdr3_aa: CASSGQAGGYQPQHF
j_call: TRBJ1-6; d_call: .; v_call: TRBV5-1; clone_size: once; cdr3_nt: TGCGCCAGCAGTCATCTCGGGGATTCACCCCTCCACTTT; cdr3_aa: CASSHLGDSPLHF
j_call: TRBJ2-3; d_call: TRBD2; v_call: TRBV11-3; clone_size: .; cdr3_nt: TGTGCCAGCAGCTTAGACTCCCCTGGGGGGGAAGACGCAGATACGCAGTATTTT; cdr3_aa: CASSLDSPGGEDADTQYF
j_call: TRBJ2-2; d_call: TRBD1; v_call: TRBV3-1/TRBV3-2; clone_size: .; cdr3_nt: TGTGCCAGCAGGGGACAGGGGGCCGGCGGGGAGCTGTTTTTT; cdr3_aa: CASRGQGAGGELFF
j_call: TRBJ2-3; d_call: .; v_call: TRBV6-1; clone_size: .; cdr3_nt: TGTGCCAGCAGTGAGGGACACAGTAGCACAGATACGCAGTATTTT; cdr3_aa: CASSEGHSSTDTQYF
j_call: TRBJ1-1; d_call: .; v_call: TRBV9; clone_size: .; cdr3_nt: TGTGCCAGCAGCCCCCAATTGCGGGAGGGGACTGAAGCTTTCTTT; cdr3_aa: CASSPQLREGTEAFF
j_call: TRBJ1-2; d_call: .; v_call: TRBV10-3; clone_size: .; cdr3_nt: TGTGCCATCAGTGATGGTGCGCGGGGCTACACCTTC; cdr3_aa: CAISDGARGYTF
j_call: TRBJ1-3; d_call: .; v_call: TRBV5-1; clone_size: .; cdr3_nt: TGCGCCAGCAGCTTGGGCCCAAGGGAGTCCGGAAACACCATATATTTT; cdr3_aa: CASSLGPRESGNTIYF
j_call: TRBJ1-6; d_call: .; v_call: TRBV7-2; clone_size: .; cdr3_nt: TGTGCCAGCAGCTTACTCGCAGGGGATAATTCACCCCTCCACTTT; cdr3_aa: CASSLLAGDNSPLHF
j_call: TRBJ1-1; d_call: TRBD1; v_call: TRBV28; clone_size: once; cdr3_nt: TGTGCCAGCATTAACAGGGGGTGGTACACTGAAGCTTTCTTT; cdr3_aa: CASINRGWYTEAFF
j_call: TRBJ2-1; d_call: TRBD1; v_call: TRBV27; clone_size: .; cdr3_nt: TGTGCCAGCAGTTTTCCCACCGGGACAGGGATAAAGAATGAGCAGTTCTTC; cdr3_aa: CASSFPTGTGIKNEQFF
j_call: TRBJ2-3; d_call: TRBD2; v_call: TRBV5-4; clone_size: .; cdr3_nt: TGTGCCAGCAGCGGAAGGGGACTAGCGGGGGGCTACGCTAGCACAGATACGCAGTATTTT; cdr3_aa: CASSGRGLAGGYASTDTQYF
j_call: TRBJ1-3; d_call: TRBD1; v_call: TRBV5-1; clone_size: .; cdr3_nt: TGCGCCAGCAGCTTGACAGGGGTTGAGGGAAACACCATATATTTT; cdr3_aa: CASSLTGVEGNTIYF
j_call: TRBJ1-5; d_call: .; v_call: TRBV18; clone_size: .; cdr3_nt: TGTGCCAGCTCACAACAGGGTAATCAGCCCCAGCATTTT; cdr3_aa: CASSQQGNQPQHF
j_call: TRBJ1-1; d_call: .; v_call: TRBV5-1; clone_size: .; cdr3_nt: TGCGCCAGCAGCTTGCGGGAAGGGAGCACTGAAGCTTTCTTT; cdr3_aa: CASSLREGSTEAFF
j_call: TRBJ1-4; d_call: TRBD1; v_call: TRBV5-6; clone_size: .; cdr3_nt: TGTGCCAGCAGCTTGGGGACAGGGAGGAATGAAAAACTGTTTTTT; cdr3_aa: CASSLGTGRNEKLFF
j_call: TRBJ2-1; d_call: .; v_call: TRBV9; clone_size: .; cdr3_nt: TGTGCCAGCAGCGTCGTGGGGCCCAACAATGAGCAGTTCTTC; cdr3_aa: CASSVVGPNNEQFF
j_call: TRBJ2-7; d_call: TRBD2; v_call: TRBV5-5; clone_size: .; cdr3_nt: TGTGCCAGCCAAACTAGCGCTCCCTCCGAGCAGTACTTC; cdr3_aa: CASQTSAPSEQYF
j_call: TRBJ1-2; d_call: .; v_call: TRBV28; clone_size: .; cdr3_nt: TGTGCCAGCACTGCTAACTATGGCTACACCTTC; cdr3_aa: CASTANYGYTF
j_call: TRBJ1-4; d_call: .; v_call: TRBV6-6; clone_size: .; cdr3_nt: TGTGCCAGCAGCCCCAGGGCAGGTGGGGAAAAACTGTTTTTT; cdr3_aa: CASSPRAGGEKLFF
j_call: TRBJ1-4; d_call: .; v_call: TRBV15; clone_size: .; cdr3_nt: TGTGCCACCAGCAGAGACAGTTTTGAAAAACTGTTTTTT; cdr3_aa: CATSRDSFEKLFF
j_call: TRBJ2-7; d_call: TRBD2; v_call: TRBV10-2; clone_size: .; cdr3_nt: TGCGCCAGCAGTTCCCTGGGGTCAGCGGGGACCTACGAGCAGTACTTC; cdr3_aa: CASSSLGSAGTYEQYF
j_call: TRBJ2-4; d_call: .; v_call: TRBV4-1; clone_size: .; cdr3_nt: TGCGCCAGCAGCCAAGTGGGGCGGAACATTCAGTACTTC; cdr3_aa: CASSQVGRNIQYF
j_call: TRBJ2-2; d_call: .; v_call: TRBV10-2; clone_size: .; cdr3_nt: TGCGCCACCACCGGGGGGCTCGGCGGGGAGCTGTTTTTT; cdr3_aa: CATTGGLGGELFF
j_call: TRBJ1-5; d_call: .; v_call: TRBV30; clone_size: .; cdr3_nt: TGTGCCTGGAGTAGGGGGTTCGATCAGCCCCAGCATTTT; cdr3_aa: CAWSRGFDQPQHF
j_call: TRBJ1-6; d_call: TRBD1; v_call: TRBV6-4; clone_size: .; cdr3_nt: TGTGCCAGAAGGACAGGGGATAATTCACCCCTCCACTTT; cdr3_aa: CARRTGDNSPLHF